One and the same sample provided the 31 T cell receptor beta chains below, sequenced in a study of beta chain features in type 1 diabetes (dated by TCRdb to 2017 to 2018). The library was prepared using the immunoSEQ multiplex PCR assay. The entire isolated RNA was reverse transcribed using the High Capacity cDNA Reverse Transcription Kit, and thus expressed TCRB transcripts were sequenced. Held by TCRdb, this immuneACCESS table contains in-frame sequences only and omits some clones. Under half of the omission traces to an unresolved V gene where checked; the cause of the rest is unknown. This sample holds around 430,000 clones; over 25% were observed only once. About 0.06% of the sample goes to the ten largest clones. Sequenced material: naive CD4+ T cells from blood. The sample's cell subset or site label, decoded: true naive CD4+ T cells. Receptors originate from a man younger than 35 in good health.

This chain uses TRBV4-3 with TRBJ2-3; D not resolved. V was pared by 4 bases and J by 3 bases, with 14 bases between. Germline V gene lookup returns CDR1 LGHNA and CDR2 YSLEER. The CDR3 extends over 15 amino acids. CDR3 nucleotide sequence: TGCGCCAGCAGCCCGGGCCCTAGAGGAACAGATACGCAGTATTTT. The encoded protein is CASSPGPRGTDTQYF.

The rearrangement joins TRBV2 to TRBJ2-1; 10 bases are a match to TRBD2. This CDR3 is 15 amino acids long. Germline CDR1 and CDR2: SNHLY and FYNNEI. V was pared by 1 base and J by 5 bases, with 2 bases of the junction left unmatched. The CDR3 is CASSEELAGDNEQFF. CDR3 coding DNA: TGTGCCAGCAGTGAAGAGCTAGCGGGAGACAATGAGCAGTTCTTC.

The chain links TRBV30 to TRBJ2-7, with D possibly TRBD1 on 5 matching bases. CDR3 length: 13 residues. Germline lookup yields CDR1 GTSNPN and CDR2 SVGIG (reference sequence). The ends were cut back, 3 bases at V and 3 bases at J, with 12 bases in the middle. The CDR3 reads CAWSHPGHYEQYF. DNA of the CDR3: TGTGCCTGGAGCCATCCAGGGCACTACGAGCAGTACTTC.

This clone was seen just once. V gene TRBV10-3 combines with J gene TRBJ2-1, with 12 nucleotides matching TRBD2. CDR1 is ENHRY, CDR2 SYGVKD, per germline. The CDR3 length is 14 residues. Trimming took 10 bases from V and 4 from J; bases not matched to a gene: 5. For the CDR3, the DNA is TGTGCCACCCTAGCGGGAGGGCCATACAATGAGCAGTTCTTC. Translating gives CATLAGGPYNEQFF.

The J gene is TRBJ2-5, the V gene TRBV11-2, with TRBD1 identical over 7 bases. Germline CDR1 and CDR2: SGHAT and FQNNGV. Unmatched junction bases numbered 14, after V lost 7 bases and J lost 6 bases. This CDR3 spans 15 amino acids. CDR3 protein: CASNSGGQPRQTQYF. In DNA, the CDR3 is TGTGCCAGCAACTCAGGGGGACAGCCCCGGCAGACCCAGTACTTC.

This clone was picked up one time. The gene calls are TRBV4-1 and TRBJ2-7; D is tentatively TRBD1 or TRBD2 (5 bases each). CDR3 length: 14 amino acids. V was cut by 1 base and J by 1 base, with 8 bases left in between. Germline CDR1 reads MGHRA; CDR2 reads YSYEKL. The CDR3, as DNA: TGCGCCAGCAGCCAAGGCTGGGGGTCCTACGAGCAGTACTTC. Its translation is CASSQGWGSYEQYF.

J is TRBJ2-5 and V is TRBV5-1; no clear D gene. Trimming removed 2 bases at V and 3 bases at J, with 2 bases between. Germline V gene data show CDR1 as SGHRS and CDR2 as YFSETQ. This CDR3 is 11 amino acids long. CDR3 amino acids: CASSLKETQYF. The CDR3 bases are TGCGCCAGCAGCTTAAAAGAGACCCAGTACTTC.

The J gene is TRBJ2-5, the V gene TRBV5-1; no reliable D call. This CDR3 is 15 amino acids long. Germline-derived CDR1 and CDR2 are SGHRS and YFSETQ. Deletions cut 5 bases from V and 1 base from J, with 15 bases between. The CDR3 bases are TGCGCCAGCAGTAAAGGCCAGGCCATCCAAGAGACCCAGTACTTC. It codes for CASSKGQAIQETQYF.

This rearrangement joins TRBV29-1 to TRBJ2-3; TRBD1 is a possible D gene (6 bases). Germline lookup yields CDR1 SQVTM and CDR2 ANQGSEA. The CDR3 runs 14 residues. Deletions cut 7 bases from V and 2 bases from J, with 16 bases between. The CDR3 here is CSADSGTSTDTQYF. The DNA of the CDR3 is TGCAGCGCCGATTCCGGGACATCCACAGATACGCAGTATTTT.

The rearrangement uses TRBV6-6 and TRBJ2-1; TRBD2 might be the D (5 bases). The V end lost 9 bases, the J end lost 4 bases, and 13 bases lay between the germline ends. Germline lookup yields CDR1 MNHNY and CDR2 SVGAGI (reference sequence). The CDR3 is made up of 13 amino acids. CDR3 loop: CASSGGSYNEQFF. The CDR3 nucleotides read TGTGCCAGTTCCGGTGGGAGTTACAATGAGCAGTTCTTC.

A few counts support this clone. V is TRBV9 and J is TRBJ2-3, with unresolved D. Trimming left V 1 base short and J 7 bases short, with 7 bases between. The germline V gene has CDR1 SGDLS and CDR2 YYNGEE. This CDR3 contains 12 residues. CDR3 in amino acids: CASSVLGYTQYF. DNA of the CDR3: TGTGCCAGCAGCGTACTTGGATATACGCAGTATTTT.

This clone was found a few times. The CDR3 DNA follows: TGTGCCAGCAGCCCAGTGGGCGGGAGCACAGATACGCAGTATTTT. Translating gives CASSPVGGSTDTQYF. This chain links TRBV11-2 with TRBJ2-3; perhaps TRBD2 as D (5 bases). The CDR3 has 15 residues. Germline-derived CDR1 and CDR2 are SGHAT and FQNNGV. V lost 5 bases and J 0 bases, leaving 12 bases between the germline ends. Combining the CDR3 with reference TRBV11-2 and TRBJ2-3 gives the whole variable domain EAGVAQSPRYKIIEKRQSVAFWCNPISGHATLYWYQQILGQGPKLLIQFQNNGVVDDSQLPKDRFSAERLKGVDSTLKIQPAKLEDSAVYLCASSPVGGSTDTQYFGPGTRLTVL.

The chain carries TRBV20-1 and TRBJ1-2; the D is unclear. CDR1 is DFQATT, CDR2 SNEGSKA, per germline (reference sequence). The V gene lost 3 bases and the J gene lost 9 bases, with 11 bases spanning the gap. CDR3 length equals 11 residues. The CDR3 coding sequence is TGCAGTGCTAGTTCGGTTCTAAGCTACACCTTC. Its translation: CSASSVLSYTF.

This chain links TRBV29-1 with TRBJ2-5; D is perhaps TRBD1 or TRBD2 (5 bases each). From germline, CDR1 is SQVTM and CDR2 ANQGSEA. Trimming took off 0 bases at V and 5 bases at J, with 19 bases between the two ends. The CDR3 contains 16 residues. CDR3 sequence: CSVEERGLDRSETQYF. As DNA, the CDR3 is TGCAGCGTTGAAGAGAGGGGATTAGACCGGTCTGAGACCCAGTACTTC.

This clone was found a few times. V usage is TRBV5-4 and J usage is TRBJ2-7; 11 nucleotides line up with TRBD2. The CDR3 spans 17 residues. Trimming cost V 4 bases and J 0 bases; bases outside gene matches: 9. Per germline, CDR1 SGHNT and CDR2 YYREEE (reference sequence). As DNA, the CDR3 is TGTGCCAGCAGCGCAAGGACTAGCGGGTCACCCTCCTACGAGCAGTACTTC. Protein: CASSARTSGSPSYEQYF. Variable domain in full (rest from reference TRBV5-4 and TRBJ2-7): ETGVTQSPTHLIKTRGQQVTLRCSSQSGHNTVSWYQQALGQGPQFIFQYYREEENGRGNFPPRFSGLQFPNYSSELNVNALELDDSALYLCASSARTSGSPSYEQYFGPGTRLTVT.

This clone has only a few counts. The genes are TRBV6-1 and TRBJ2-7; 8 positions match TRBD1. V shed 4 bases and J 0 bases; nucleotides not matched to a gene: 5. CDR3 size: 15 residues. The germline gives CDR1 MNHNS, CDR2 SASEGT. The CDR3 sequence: CASSGPGQASYEQYF. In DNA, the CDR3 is TGTGCCAGCAGTGGGCCGGGACAGGCCTCCTACGAGCAGTACTTC.

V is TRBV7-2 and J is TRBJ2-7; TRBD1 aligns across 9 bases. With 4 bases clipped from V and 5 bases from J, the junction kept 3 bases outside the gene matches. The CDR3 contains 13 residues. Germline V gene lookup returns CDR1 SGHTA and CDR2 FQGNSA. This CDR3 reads CASSSGQGDEQYF. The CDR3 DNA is TGTGCCAGCAGCTCGGGACAGGGCGACGAGCAGTACTTC.

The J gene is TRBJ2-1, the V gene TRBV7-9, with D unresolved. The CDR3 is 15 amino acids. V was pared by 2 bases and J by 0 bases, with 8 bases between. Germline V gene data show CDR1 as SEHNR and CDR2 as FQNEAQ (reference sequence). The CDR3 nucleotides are TGTGCCAGCAGCTTAAACGGCGGCTCCTACAATGAGCAGTTCTTC. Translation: CASSLNGGSYNEQFF.

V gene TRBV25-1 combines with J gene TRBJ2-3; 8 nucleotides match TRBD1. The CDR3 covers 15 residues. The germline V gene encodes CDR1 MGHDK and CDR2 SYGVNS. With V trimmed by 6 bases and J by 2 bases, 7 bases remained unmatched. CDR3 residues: CASRRRTGFTDTQYF. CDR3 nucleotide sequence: TGTGCCAGCAGGAGAAGGACAGGGTTCACAGATACGCAGTATTTT.

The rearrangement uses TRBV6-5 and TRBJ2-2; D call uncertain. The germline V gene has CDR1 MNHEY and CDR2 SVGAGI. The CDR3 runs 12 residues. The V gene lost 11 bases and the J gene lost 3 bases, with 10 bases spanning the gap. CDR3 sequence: CAVRTDTGELFF. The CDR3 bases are TGTGCCGTTAGGACGGACACCGGGGAGCTGTTTTTT.

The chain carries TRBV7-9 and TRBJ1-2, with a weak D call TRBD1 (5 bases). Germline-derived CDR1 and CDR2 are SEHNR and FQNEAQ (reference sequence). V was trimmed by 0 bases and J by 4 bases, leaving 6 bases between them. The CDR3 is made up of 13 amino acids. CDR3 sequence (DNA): TGTGCCAGCAGCTTAGCAGACAGCTATGGCTACACCTTC. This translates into CASSLADSYGYTF.

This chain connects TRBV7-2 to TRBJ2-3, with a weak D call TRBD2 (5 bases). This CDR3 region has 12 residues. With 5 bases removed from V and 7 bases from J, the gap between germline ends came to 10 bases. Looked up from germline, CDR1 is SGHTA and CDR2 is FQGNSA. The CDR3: CASSNEGYTQYF. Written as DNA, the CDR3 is TGTGCCAGCAGCAACGAGGGTTATACGCAGTATTTT.

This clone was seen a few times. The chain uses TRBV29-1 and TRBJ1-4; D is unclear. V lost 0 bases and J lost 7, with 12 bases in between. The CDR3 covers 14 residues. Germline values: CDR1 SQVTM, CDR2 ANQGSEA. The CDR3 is CSVEEGSMGEKLFF. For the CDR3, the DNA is TGCAGCGTTGAAGAAGGTAGCATGGGTGAAAAACTGTTTTTT.

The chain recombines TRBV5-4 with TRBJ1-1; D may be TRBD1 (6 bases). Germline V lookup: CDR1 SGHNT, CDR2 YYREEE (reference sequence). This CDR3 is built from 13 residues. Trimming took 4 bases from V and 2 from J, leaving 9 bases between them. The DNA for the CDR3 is TGTGCCAGCAGCGCAGGGGACAACACTGAAGCTTTCTTT. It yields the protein CASSAGDNTEAFF.

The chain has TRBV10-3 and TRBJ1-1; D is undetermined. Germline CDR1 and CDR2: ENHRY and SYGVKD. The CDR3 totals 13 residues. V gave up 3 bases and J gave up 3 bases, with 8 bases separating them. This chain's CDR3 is CAISEWQYTEAFF. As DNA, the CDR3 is TGTGCCATCAGTGAATGGCAGTACACTGAAGCTTTCTTT.

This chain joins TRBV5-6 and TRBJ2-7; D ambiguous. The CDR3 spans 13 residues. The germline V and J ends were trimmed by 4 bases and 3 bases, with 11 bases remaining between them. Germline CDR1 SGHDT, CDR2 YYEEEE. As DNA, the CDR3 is TGTGCCAGCAGCACCATTCTGAGCTACGAGCAGTACTTC. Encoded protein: CASSTILSYEQYF.

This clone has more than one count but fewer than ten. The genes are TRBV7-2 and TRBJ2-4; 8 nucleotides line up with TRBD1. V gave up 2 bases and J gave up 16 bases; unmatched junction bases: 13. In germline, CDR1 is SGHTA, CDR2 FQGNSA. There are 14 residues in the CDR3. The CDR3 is CASSLSPGGGNCYF. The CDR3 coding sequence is TGTGCCAGCAGCTTAAGTCCAGGGGGCGGAAATTGTTACTTC.

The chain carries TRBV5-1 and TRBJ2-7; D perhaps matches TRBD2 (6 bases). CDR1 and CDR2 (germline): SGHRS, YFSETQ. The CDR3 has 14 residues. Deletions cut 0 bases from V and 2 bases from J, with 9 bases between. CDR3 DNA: TGCGCCAGCAGCTTGGGCGGGGCGCCCTACGAGCAGTACTTC. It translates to CASSLGGAPYEQYF.

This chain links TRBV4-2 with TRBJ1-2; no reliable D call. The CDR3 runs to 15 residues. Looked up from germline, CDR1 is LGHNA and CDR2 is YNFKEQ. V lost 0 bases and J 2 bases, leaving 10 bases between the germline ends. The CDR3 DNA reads TGTGCCAGCAGCCAAGATGTCAGGAAGAACTATGGCTACACCTTC. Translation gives CASSQDVRKNYGYTF.

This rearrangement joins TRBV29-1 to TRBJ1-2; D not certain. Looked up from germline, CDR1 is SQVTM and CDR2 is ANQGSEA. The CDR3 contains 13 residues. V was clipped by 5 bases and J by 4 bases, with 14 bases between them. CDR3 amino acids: CSVRSPAVYGYTF. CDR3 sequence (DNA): TGCAGCGTTCGATCGCCCGCGGTCTATGGCTACACCTTC.

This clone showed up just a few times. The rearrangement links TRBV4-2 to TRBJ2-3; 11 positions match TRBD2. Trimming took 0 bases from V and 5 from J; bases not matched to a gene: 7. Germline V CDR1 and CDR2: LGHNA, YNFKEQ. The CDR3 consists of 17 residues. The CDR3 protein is CASSQDAGTSGGDTQYF. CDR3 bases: TGTGCCAGCAGCCAAGACGCTGGGACTAGCGGTGGAGATACGCAGTATTTT.